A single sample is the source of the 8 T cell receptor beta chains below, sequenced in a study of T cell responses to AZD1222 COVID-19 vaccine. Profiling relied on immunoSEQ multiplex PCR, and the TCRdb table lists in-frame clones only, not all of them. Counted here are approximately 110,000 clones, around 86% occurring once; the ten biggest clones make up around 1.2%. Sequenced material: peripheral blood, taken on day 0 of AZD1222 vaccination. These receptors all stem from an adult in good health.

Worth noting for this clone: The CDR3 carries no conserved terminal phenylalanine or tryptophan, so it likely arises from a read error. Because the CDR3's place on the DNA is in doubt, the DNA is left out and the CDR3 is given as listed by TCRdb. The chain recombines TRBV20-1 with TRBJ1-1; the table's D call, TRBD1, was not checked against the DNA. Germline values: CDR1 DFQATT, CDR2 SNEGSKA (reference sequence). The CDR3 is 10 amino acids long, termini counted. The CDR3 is CSARSEQGSD.

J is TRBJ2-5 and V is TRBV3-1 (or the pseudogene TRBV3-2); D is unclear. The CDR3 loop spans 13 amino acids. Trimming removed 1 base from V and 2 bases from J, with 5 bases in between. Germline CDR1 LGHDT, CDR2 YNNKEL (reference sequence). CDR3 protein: CASSQVLQETQYF. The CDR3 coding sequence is TGTGCCAGCAGCCAAGTACTTCAAGAGACCCAGTACTTC.

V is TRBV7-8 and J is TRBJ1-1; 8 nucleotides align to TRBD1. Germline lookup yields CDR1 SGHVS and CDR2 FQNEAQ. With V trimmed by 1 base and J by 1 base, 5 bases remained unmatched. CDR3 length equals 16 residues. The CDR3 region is CASSLVQGAQNTEAFF. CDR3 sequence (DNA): TGTGCCAGCAGCTTAGTCCAGGGGGCGCAGAACACTGAAGCTTTCTTT.

The CDR3 region is CASSYSGGDTNSPLHF. As DNA, the CDR3 is TGTGCCAGCAGTTACTCCGGCGGTGATACTAATTCACCCCTCCACTTT. The chain combines TRBV6-5 with TRBJ1-6; the D is unclear. From germline, CDR1 is MNHEY and CDR2 SVGAGI. Trimming removed 0 bases from V and 6 bases from J, with 12 bases in between. This CDR3 spans 16 amino acids.

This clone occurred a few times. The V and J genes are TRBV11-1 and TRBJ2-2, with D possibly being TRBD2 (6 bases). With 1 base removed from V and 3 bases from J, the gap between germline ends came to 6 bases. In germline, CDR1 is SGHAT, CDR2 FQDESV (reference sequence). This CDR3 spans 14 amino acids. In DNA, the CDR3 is TGTGCCAGCAGCTTAGGGGGGGACACCGGGGAGCTGTTTTTT. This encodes CASSLGGDTGELFF.

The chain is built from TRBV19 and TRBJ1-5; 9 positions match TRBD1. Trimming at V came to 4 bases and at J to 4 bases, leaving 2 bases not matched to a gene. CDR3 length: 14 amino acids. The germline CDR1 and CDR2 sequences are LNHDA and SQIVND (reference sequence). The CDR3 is CASSTQGANQPQHF. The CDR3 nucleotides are TGTGCCAGTAGTACACAGGGGGCGAATCAGCCCCAGCATTTT.

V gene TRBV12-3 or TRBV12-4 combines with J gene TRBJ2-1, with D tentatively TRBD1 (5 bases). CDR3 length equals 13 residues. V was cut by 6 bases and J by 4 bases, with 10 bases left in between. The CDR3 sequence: CASSITGYNEQFF. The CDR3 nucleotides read TGTGCCAGCAGCATCACAGGATACAATGAGCAGTTCTTC.

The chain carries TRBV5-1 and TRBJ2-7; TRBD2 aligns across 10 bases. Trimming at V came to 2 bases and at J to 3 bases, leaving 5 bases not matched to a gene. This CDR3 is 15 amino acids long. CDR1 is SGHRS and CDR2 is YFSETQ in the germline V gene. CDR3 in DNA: TGCGCCAGCAGCTTAAAGCGGGGGGGCCACTACGAGCAGTACTTC. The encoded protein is CASSLKRGGHYEQYF.